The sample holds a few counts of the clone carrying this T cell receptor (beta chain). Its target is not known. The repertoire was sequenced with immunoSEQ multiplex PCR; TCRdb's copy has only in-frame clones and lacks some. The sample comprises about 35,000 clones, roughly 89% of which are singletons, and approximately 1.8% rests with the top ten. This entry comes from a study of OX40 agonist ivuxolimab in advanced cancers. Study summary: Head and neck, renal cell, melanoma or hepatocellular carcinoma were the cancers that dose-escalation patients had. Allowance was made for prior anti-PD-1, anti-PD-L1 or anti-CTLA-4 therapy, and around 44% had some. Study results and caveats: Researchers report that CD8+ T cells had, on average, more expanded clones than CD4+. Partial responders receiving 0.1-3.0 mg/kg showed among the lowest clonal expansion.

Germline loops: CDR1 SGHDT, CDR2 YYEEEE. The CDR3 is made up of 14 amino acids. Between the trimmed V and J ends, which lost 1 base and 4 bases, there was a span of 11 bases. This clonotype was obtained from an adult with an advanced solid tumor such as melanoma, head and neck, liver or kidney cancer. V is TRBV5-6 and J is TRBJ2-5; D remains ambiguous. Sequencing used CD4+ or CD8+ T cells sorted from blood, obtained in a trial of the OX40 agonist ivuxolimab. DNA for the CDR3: TGTGCCAGCAGCTTGTGGGGATCGACAGAGACCCAGTACTTC. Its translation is CASSLWGSTETQYF.